This TCR beta chain comes out of a study of T cells after posttransplantation cyclophosphamide. Findings and caveats of the study: Later post-transplant blood repertoires were often dominated by donor CD8+ memory clones. Recipient CMV seropositivity and CMV reactivation strongly tracked TRB clonality. Skin or GI-infiltrating T cells shared few TRB sequences with blood.

Method: immunoSEQ multiplex PCR; TCRdb's copy keeps in-frame clones and lacks some. The table has roughly 10,000 clones, around 90% seen once. Sampled 1 year posttransplant, controls received myeloablative marrow transplants, methotrexate and a calcineurin inhibitor. About this clone itself: The antigen remains undetermined.

The CDR3 covers 14 residues. The trim removed 7 bases at V and 4 bases at J, leaving 6 bases unmatched. The germline V gene encodes CDR1 MNHNY and CDR2 SVGAGI (reference sequence). The J gene is TRBJ2-7, the V gene TRBV6-6; 11 bases match TRBD1. This TCR derives from a male patient in his fifties who received an allogeneic stem cell transplant from an unrelated donor, was CMV-positive, and had chronic GVHD only. A share of the T cells may be of graft donor origin. The specimen was PBMCs, collected just over 440 days after allogeneic stem cell transplant with calcineurin inhibitor and methotrexate. CDR3 coding DNA: TGTGCCAGCACGTACGGGACAGGGGGATACGAGCAGTACTTC. Amino acid sequence: CASTYGTGGYEQYF.